The 14 T cell receptor beta chains listed next were all sequenced from one sample in a study of T-cell reconstitution after alpha-beta-depleted transplantation in children. TCRbeta library construction was performed incorporating unique molecular identifiers. TCRdb processed the PCR reads anew with MiXCR; each CDR3 protein has one entry. The data hold approximately 800,000 distinct CDR3 sequences, with roughly 15% observed a single time. The sample here was PBMCs, mostly from graft donor cells, taken 360 days after TCRalphabeta/CD19-depleted stem cell transplant. The source is a male patient younger than 18 who had a stem cell transplant for acute lymphoblastic leukemia, so the T cells may come from the graft donor.

This clonotype was recorded many times. The rearrangement uses TRBV12-3 or TRBV12-4 and TRBJ2-1; perhaps D is TRBD1 or TRBD2 (6 bases each). Trimming left V 6 bases short and J 9 bases short, with 15 bases between. This CDR3 is built from 13 residues. In nucleotides, the CDR3 is TGTGCCAGCAGACCCCAACAGGGAGGTGAGCAGTTCTTC. It translates to CASRPQQGGEQFF.

Only a few counts were recorded for this clonotype. The chain couples TRBV7-6 to TRBJ2-5; D gene ambiguous. The V gene lost 1 base and the J gene lost 1 base, with 10 bases spanning the gap. CDR3 size: 15 residues. Per the germline V gene, CDR1 is SGHVS and CDR2 is FNYEAQ. Here the CDR3 DNA reads TGTGCCAGCAGCTTAGTCGTCCGACTCCAAGAGACCCAGTACTTC. This encodes CASSLVVRLQETQYF.

This clonotype has more than one count but fewer than ten. The V and J genes are TRBV5-1 and TRBJ2-7; 8 bases agree with TRBD2. The CDR3 sequence is 16 residues long. V trimming: 4 bases; J trimming: 2 bases; junction bases outside the gene matches: 11. The germline V gene encodes CDR1 SGHRS and CDR2 YFSETQ. The CDR3 sequence is CASSRAAGGSTYEQYF. Written as DNA, the CDR3 is TGCGCCAGCAGCCGGGCGGCGGGAGGCTCCACCTACGAGCAGTACTTC.

This clonotype has just a few counts. The chain uses TRBV20-1 and TRBJ2-2, with TRBD2 matching 7 bases. CDR3 length equals 15 residues. Trimming cost V 0 bases and J 5 bases; bases outside gene matches: 6. Looked up from germline, CDR1 is DFQATT and CDR2 is SNEGSKA (reference sequence). CDR3 nucleotides: TGCAGTGCTAGAGAGGGGGGGGGAGTTACCGGGGAGCTGTTTTTT. This encodes CSAREGGGVTGELFF.

In nucleotides, the CDR3 is TGTGCCAGCAGTGAATGGAGGTTCTATGGCTACACCTTC. The encoded protein is CASSEWRFYGYTF. V and J are TRBV25-1 and TRBJ1-2; D remains ambiguous. Trimming stripped 1 base from V and 4 bases from J, with 7 bases between. CDR1 is MGHDK and CDR2 is SYGVNS in the germline V gene. This CDR3 spans 13 amino acids.

The V and J genes are TRBV2 and TRBJ2-5; tentatively, D is TRBD2 (5 bases). CDR1 SNHLY and CDR2 FYNNEI come from the germline V gene. CDR3 length equals 16 residues. The V end was cut by 8 bases, the J end by 1 base, with 20 bases between. This CDR3 reads CASGSRGAGSQETQYF. The CDR3 nucleotides are TGTGCCAGCGGGTCCCGGGGTGCGGGTTCCCAAGAGACCCAGTACTTC.

There are many counts of this clonotype. V gene TRBV7-9 combines with J gene TRBJ2-7; 11 bases are a match to TRBD2. CDR1 is SEHNR and CDR2 is FQNEAQ in the germline V gene (reference sequence). The CDR3 is 14 residues long. After removal of 4 bases from V and 7 bases from J, the junction contained 6 bases not matched to a gene. The CDR3 nucleotides are TGTGCCAGCAGCTCCCTGGGACTAGCGGATGAGCAGTACTTC. It is translated as CASSSLGLADEQYF.

This clonotype was found a few times. The rearrangement joins TRBV30 to TRBJ1-2; D is uncertain. V shed 0 bases and J shed 6 bases, with 8 bases lying between them. The CDR3 has 12 residues. Germline V gene lookup returns CDR1 GTSNPN and CDR2 SVGIG (reference sequence). CDR3 sequence: CAWSVMGNGYTF. The CDR3 bases are TGTGCCTGGAGTGTAATGGGTAATGGCTACACCTTC.

The chain recombines TRBV29-1 with TRBJ2-7; D is perhaps TRBD1 (6 bases). The length of the CDR3 is 14 residues. The V end lost 4 bases, the J end lost 3 bases, and 16 bases lay between the germline ends. From germline, CDR1 is SQVTM and CDR2 ANQGSEA. CDR3 residues: CSVGVILGGYEQYF. CDR3 bases: TGCAGCGTTGGCGTGATCCTAGGGGGCTACGAGCAGTACTTC.

This sequence joins TRBV5-1 and TRBJ2-4; 7 bases are a match to TRBD1. Trimming took 5 bases from V and 1 from J; bases not matched to a gene: 9. The length of the CDR3 is 16 residues. Germline V gives CDR1 SGHRS, CDR2 YFSETQ. CDR3 residues: CASSGNRGFAKNIQYF. As DNA, the CDR3 is TGCGCCAGCAGTGGGAACAGGGGTTTTGCCAAAAACATTCAGTACTTC.

V is TRBV5-1 and J is TRBJ1-2, with D unresolved. Per germline, CDR1 SGHRS and CDR2 YFSETQ. Trimming took off 0 bases at V and 6 bases at J, with 12 bases between the two ends. The CDR3 spans 14 residues. The CDR3 region is CASSLALGEDGYTF. Written as DNA, the CDR3 is TGCGCCAGCAGCTTGGCCTTGGGCGAGGATGGCTACACCTTC.

This clonotype has a handful of counts. The J gene is TRBJ2-3, the V gene TRBV7-3; no reliable D call. Germline V gives CDR1 SGHTA, CDR2 FQGTGA. The CDR3 is 15 residues long. The V end lost 0 bases, the J end lost 1 base, and 8 bases lay between the germline ends. The DNA of the CDR3 is TGTGCCAGCAGCTTAACGGGGATACGCACAGATACGCAGTATTTT. Translation: CASSLTGIRTDTQYF.

The rearrangement links TRBV12-5 to TRBJ2-2; TRBD1 is a possible D gene (6 bases). Germline V gene sequence: CDR1 LGHNT, CDR2 FRNRAP. The CDR3 runs 12 residues. Trimming took 7 bases from V and 5 from J, leaving 8 bases between them. The CDR3: CASAQGTGELFF. The CDR3 DNA is TGTGCTAGTGCCCAGGGGACCGGGGAGCTGTTTTTT.

This clonotype was counted between two and nine times. V is TRBV12-3 or TRBV12-4 and J is TRBJ2-7; 11 bases are shared with TRBD2. CDR3 length: 15 amino acids. V lost 6 bases and J lost 2; bases outside the gene matches: 6. The DNA of the CDR3 is TGTGCCAGCAGCATACTAGCGGGAGTCCCCTACGAGCAGTACTTC. This sequence encodes CASSILAGVPYEQYF.